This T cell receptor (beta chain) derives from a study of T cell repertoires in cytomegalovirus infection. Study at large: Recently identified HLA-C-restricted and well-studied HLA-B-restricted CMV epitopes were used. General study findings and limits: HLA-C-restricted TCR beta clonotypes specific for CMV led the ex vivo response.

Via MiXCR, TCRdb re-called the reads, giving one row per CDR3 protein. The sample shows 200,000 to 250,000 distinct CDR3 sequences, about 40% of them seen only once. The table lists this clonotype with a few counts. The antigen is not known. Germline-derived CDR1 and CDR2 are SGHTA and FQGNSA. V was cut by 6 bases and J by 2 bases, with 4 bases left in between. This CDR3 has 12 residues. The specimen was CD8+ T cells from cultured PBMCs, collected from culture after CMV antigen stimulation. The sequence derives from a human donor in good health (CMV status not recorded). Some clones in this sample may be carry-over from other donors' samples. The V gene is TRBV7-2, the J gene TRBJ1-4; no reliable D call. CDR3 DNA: TGTGCCAGCAGTCAGACTAATGAAAAACTGTTTTTT. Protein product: CASSQTNEKLFF.